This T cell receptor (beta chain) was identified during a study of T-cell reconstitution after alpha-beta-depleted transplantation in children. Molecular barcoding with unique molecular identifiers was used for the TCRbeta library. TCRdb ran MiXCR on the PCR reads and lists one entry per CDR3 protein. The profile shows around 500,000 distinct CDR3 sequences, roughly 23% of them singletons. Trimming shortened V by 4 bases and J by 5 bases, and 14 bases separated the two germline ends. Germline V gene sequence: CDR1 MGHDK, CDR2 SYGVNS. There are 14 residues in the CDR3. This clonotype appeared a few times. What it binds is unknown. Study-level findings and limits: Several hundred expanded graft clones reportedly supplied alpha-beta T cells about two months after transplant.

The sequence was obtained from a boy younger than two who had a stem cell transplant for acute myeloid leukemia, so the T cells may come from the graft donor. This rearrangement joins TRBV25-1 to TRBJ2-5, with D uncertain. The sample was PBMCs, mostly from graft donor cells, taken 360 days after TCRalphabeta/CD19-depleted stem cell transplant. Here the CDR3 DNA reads TGTGCCAGCAGTGGCTGGACGAGTTGGGAGACCCAGTACTTC. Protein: CASSGWTSWETQYF.